A selection of T cell receptor beta chains follows, all from one sample in a study of identical twins. TCRdb reanalysed the 5' RACE reads using MiXCR and keeps one entry per CDR3 protein. The table records about 890,000 distinct CDR3 sequences, 9% to 15% of them present only once. This same sample was also part of a study on yellow fever vaccine responses in identical twins.

The sequenced sample consisted of PBMCs. These receptors originate from a woman under 30 in good health. Each CDR3 is given with its conserved first and last residue. A D gene is named only where the DNA matches it firmly. Size is omitted from some rows. Given values are once, few, many or a class for expanded clones.

- - TRBJ2-6 TRBV11-1 CASSFSQGASSQVSGANVLTF TGTGCCAGCAGCTTTTCGCAGGGAGCCTCCTCCCAAGTGTCTGGGGCCAACGTCCTGACTTTC
- - TRBJ1-2 TRBV29-1 CSVEDRGGGVSYGYTF TGCAGCGTTGAAGACCGGGGCGGCGGGGTTTCCTATGGCTACACCTTC
- - TRBJ2-3 TRBV6-5 CASSYSKRDTQYF TGTGCCAGCAGTTACTCGAAACGAGATACGCAGTATTTT
few - TRBJ1-4 TRBV29-1 CSVTNATNEKLFF TGCAGCGTGACAAATGCAACTAATGAAAAACTGTTTTTT
many TRBD1 TRBJ1-5 TRBV28 CANAQGNQPQHF TGTGCCAACGCACAGGGGAATCAGCCCCAGCATTTT
few - TRBJ2-4 TRBV28 CASSLEAKAILAKNIQYF TGTGCCAGCAGTTTAGAGGCGAAAGCAATACTAGCCAAAAACATTCAGTACTTC
few - TRBJ2-5 TRBV29-1 CSSLGDSRGETQYF TGCAGCTCCCTAGGGGACAGCCGGGGGGAGACCCAGTACTTC
once TRBD1 TRBJ2-7 TRBV7-6 CASSLAIGQDFVYEQYF TGTGCCAGCAGCTTAGCGATTGGACAGGATTTCGTCTACGAGCAGTACTTC
few - TRBJ1-4 TRBV5-5 CASSTSHTGEKLFF TGTGCCAGCAGCACCTCACATACTGGTGAAAAACTGTTTTTT
- TRBD2 TRBJ2-1 TRBV9 CASSTGAGLANDEQFF TGTGCCAGCAGTACAGGGGCGGGACTAGCCAACGATGAGCAGTTCTTC
few TRBD2 TRBJ2-7 TRBV27 CASSIRGGSIYEQYF TGTGCCAGCAGCATACGGGGCGGGAGCATCTACGAGCAGTACTTC
- - TRBJ2-2 TRBV20-1 CSAIRQLGTGELFF TGCAGTGCTATCCGACAGTTGGGGACCGGGGAGCTGTTTTTT
- TRBD2 TRBJ2-5 TRBV29-1 CSVPTSGGRQETQYF TGCAGCGTTCCGACTAGCGGGGGGAGACAAGAGACCCAGTACTTC
few - TRBJ1-1 TRBV5-6 CASRSVRPLTEAFF TGTGCCAGCAGGTCTGTACGGCCGCTCACTGAAGCTTTCTTT
- - TRBJ2-3 TRBV9 CASSPEGIGTDTQYF TGTGCCAGCAGCCCCGAGGGAATCGGTACAGATACGCAGTATTTT
many - TRBJ2-3 TRBV9 CASSVGADTQYF TGTGCCAGCAGCGTCGGGGCAGATACGCAGTATTTT
few - TRBJ1-3 TRBV20-1 CSAPDNLTGNTIYF TGCAGTGCTCCCGACAATCTAACTGGAAACACCATATATTTT